The next 19 T cell receptor beta chains were all read from a single sample in a study of shared clonotypes between healthy human individuals. The table came from immunoSEQ multiplex PCR; TCRdb's copy has only in-frame clones and leaves some out. The data contain a few million clones, approximately 94% of them singletons. Sequenced input: naive CD4+ T cells sorted from blood. As for subset: CD45RA+ positively selected. The receptor set was obtained from a man in his late teens or twenties in good health.

The rearrangement uses TRBV29-1 and TRBJ1-5; 12 nucleotides match TRBD1. The trim removed 7 bases at V and 5 bases at J, leaving 6 bases unmatched. Per the germline V gene, CDR1 is SQVTM and CDR2 is ANQGSEA. The CDR3 has 14 amino acids. DNA for the CDR3: TGCAGCGCAGGGACAGGGGGCGCATATCAGCCCCAGCATTTT. It codes for CSAGTGGAYQPQHF.

The chain recombines TRBV30 with TRBJ2-7; TRBD2 is a possible D gene (6 bases). Trimming pared 1 base from V and 1 base from J, leaving 11 bases between. The CDR3 loop spans 14 amino acids. Looked up from germline, CDR1 is GTSNPN and CDR2 is SVGIG (reference sequence). DNA of the CDR3: TGTGCCTGGAGTGGGGGAGGAGAATCCTACGAGCAGTACTTC. This encodes CAWSGGGESYEQYF. The whole variable domain, remainder taken from reference TRBV30 and TRBJ2-7, is SQTIHQWPATLVQPVGSPLSLECTVEGTSNPNLYWYRQAAGRGLQLLFYSVGIGQISSEVPQNLSASRPQDRQFILSSKKLLLSDSGFYLCAWSGGGESYEQYFGPGTRLTVT.

In DNA, the CDR3 is TGTGCCAGCAGCCGAACACAGGGCATGGCTTTCTTT. Residues: CASSRTQGMAFF. The chain employs TRBV5-5 and TRBJ1-1, with D perhaps matching TRBD1 (6 bases). Germline CDR1 reads SGHKS; CDR2 reads YYEKEE (reference sequence). This CDR3 is built from 12 residues. The ends were cut back, 4 bases at V and 11 bases at J, with 15 bases in the middle.

The chain joins TRBV6-5 to TRBJ1-4; D unresolved. Deletions cut 6 bases from V and 3 bases from J, with 5 bases between. The V gene's germline CDR1 is MNHEY and CDR2 SVGAGI. This CDR3 spans 12 amino acids. CDR3 in amino acids: CASRPANEKLFF. The CDR3 bases are TGTGCCAGCAGGCCAGCTAATGAAAAACTGTTTTTT.

For this clone: The same CDR3 also results from other DNA sequences found in this sample. The chain uses TRBV28 and TRBJ2-7; 12 bases align to TRBD1. Germline values: CDR1 MDHEN, CDR2 SYDVKM. Trimming took 8 bases from V and 3 from J; bases not matched to a gene: 2. This CDR3 has 13 residues. CDR3 region: CASRDRGLYEQYF. The DNA for the CDR3 is TGTGCCAGCCGGGACAGGGGGCTCTACGAGCAGTACTTC.

The V call is TRBV7-9, the J call TRBJ2-3; TRBD2 is a possible D gene (5 bases). Per germline, CDR1 SEHNR and CDR2 FQNEAQ (reference sequence). The CDR3 covers 14 residues. Trimming pared 5 bases from V and 2 bases from J, leaving 11 bases between. The chain's CDR3 is CASSREGNTDTQYF. The DNA of the CDR3 is TGTGCCAGCAGCCGGGAAGGGAACACAGATACGCAGTATTTT.

The V gene is TRBV6-1, the J gene TRBJ1-2; D ambiguous. V shed 2 bases and J shed 4 bases, with 11 bases lying between them. Germline lookup yields CDR1 MNHNS and CDR2 SASEGT. CDR3 length equals 14 residues. Here the CDR3 DNA reads TGTGCCAGCAGTGAAAGGTTCTCCCGCTATGGCTACACCTTC. Residues: CASSERFSRYGYTF.

This chain links TRBV6-1 with TRBJ2-5, with D maybe TRBD1 (5 bases). Looked up from germline, CDR1 is MNHNS and CDR2 is SASEGT. The CDR3 loop spans 14 amino acids. Trimming left V 5 bases short and J 1 base short, with 11 bases between. For the CDR3, the DNA is TGTGCCAGCAGTCTGACAGTATCCCAAGAGACCCAGTACTTC. Translation gives CASSLTVSQETQYF.

This clone was observed once. This chain connects TRBV7-2 to TRBJ1-1, with 10 positions matching TRBD1. J lost 5 bases, V lost 6 bases, and 6 bases had no gene match. The CDR3 runs to 14 residues. Germline V lookup: CDR1 SGHTA, CDR2 FQGNSA. CDR3 DNA sequence: TGTGCCAGCAGAAGGGACAGGGGTATAACTGAAGCTTTCTTT. Translated: CASRRDRGITEAFF.

The chain is built from TRBV5-1 and TRBJ2-7; D not resolved. CDR3 length equals 15 residues. The germline gives CDR1 SGHRS, CDR2 YFSETQ. V lost 1 base to trimming and J lost 0 bases, with 11 bases between them. CDR3 coding DNA: TGCGCCAGCAGCTTGCAGCTGCGGAGCTCCTACGAGCAGTACTTC. Protein product: CASSLQLRSSYEQYF.

The chain employs TRBV5-1 and TRBJ2-5; 13 positions match TRBD2. The CDR3 is 20 residues long. Germline V lookup: CDR1 SGHRS, CDR2 YFSETQ. V shed 1 base, J shed 5 bases, and the junction held 17 bases outside the gene matches. The CDR3 DNA is TGCGCCAGCAGCTTGTTCGGACTAGCGGGAGCCGAAGGCGCACGGGAGACCCAGTACTTC. As protein: CASSLFGLAGAEGARETQYF.

This clone was recorded only once. The chain links TRBV5-1 to TRBJ1-1; D call uncertain. The germline CDR1 and CDR2 sequences are SGHRS and YFSETQ. This CDR3 comprises 13 residues. Trimming removed 3 bases from V and 1 base from J, with 7 bases in between. The CDR3 here is CASSSARNTEAFF. CDR3 DNA sequence: TGCGCCAGCAGCTCGGCCCGGAACACTGAAGCTTTCTTT.

This rearrangement joins TRBV19 to TRBJ2-2, with 10 nucleotides matching TRBD1. CDR1 and CDR2 from the germline V gene are LNHDA and SQIVND (reference sequence). The CDR3 sequence is 14 residues long. Trimming took 5 bases from V and 5 from J; bases not matched to a gene: 2. CDR3 residues: CASSGTGATGELFF. CDR3 bases: TGTGCCAGTAGTGGGACAGGGGCTACCGGGGAGCTGTTTTTT. The full variable domain, in which reference TRBV19 and TRBJ2-2 provide the parts outside the CDR3, is DGGITQSPKYLFRKEGQNVTLSCEQNLNHDAMYWYRQDPGQGLRLIYYSQIVNDFQKGDIAEGYSVSREKKESFPLTVTSAQKNPTAFYLCASSGTGATGELFFGEGSRLTVL.

V gene TRBV2 combines with J gene TRBJ2-5; TRBD2 matches 7 bases. Unmatched junction bases numbered 3, after V lost 3 bases and J lost 5 bases. Germline V lookup: CDR1 SNHLY, CDR2 FYNNEI. This CDR3 has 13 amino acids. This CDR3 is CASSDGGRETQYF. The CDR3 DNA is TGTGCCAGCAGTGACGGGGGGAGGGAGACCCAGTACTTC.

The V and J genes are TRBV10-1 and TRBJ1-2; D is unresolved. The V end was cut by 1 base, the J end by 5 bases, with 8 bases between. The CDR3 extends over 13 amino acids. CDR1 and CDR2 from the germline V gene are WNHNN and SYGVQD (reference sequence). In nucleotides, the CDR3 is TGCGCCAGCAGTGAGTGGCTCCCTTATGGCTACACCTTC. This codes for CASSEWLPYGYTF.

Concerning this clone itself: The same CDR3 arises from other DNA sequences in this sample as well. The rearrangement uses TRBV6-5 and TRBJ1-6; no reliable D call. Germline V CDR1 and CDR2: MNHEY, SVGAGI. This CDR3 comprises 15 residues. V dropped 0 bases and J dropped 4 bases, with 7 bases sitting between them. DNA for the CDR3: TGTGCCAGCAGTTACTCGGCCGGGTATAATTCACCCCTCCACTTT. It encodes CASSYSAGYNSPLHF.

V is TRBV4-1 and J is TRBJ2-2; 7 nucleotides match TRBD2. This CDR3 comprises 19 residues. Germline V gene lookup returns CDR1 MGHRA and CDR2 YSYEKL. After removal of 1 base from V and 4 bases from J, the junction contained 15 bases not matched to a gene. Written as DNA, the CDR3 is TGCGCCAGCAGCCAAGCCTCCCAGGGAGGGGCCCCCAGCACCGGGGAGCTGTTTTTT. Amino acids: CASSQASQGGAPSTGELFF.

V usage is TRBV4-3 and J usage is TRBJ2-1; 9 nucleotides agree with TRBD2. CDR1 is LGHNA and CDR2 is YSLEER in the germline V gene. With 0 bases clipped from V and 6 bases from J, the junction kept 12 bases outside the gene matches. The CDR3 is 18 residues long. The CDR3 DNA reads TGCGCCAGCAGCCAAGAACATACGGGGGGCGGGAGGGCCAATGAGCAGTTCTTC. Protein sequence: CASSQEHTGGGRANEQFF.

DNA for the CDR3: TGTGCCAGCAGTCGAGGGAGAGCCTACGAGCAGTACTTC. Protein product: CASSRGRAYEQYF. The chain employs TRBV6-5 and TRBJ2-7; TRBD2 might be the D (5 bases). Germline V gene sequence: CDR1 MNHEY, CDR2 SVGAGI. There are 13 residues in the CDR3. Between the trimmed V and J ends, which lost 5 bases and 2 bases, there was a span of 10 bases.